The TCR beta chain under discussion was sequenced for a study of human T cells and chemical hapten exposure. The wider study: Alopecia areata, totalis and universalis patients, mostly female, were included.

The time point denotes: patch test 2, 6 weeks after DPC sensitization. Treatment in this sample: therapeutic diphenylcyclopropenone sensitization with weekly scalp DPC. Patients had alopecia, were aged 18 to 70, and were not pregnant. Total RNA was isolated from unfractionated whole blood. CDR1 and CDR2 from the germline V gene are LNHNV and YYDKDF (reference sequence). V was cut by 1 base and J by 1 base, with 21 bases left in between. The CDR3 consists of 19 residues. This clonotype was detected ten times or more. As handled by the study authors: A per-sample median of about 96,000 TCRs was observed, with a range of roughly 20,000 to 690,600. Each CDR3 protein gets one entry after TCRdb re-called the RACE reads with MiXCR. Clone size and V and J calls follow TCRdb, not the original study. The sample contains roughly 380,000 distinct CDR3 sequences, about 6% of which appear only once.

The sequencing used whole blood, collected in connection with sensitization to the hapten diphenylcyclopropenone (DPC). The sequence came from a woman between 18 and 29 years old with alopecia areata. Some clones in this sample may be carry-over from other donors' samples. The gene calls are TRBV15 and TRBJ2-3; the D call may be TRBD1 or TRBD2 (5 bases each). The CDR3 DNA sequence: TGTGCCACCAGCAGAGTCGGGACGACGATCTCAGGGCGCACAGATACGCAGTATTTT. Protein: CATSRVGTTISGRTDTQYF. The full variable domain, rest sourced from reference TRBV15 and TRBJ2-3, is DAMVIQNPRYQVTQFGKPVTLSCSQTLNHNVMYWYQQKSSQAPKLLFHYYDKDFNNEADTPDNFQSRRPNTSFCFLDIRSPGLGDTAMYLCATSRVGTTISGRTDTQYFGPGTRLTVL.